One and the same sample provided the 25 T cell receptor beta chains below, sequenced in a study of beta chain features in type 1 diabetes. Expressed TCRB transcripts were sequenced because the entire RNA isolate underwent reverse transcription. The method was immunoSEQ multiplex PCR; TCRdb's version includes in-frame clones alone and lacks a portion of them. The table includes roughly 730,000 clones, under 15% detected once. No antigens are known for them. Notes on the study in general: TCRB CDR3s were moderately but significantly shorter in Type 1 diabetes patients in all four CD4+ subsets.

Sequences were obtained from naive CD4+ T cells from blood. These receptors all stem from a man between 18 and 35 years old with type 1 diabetes.

In DNA, the CDR3 is TGTGCCAGCAGTTTATTGTCGGCATGGAACTATGGCTACACCTTC. Translating it yields CASSLLSAWNYGYTF. The gene calls are TRBV28 and TRBJ1-2; no clear D gene. V dropped 1 base and J dropped 2 bases, with 11 bases sitting between them. CDR1 MDHEN and CDR2 SYDVKM come from the germline V gene. CDR3 length equals 15 residues.

The sample holds a few counts of this clone. The V and J genes are TRBV29-1 and TRBJ1-2; TRBD1 matches at 8 bases. V lost 6 bases and J lost 7; bases outside the gene matches: 7. This CDR3 region has 12 residues. Looked up from germline, CDR1 is SQVTM and CDR2 is ANQGSEA. The DNA for the CDR3 is TGCAGCGTAGATACAGGGGGTTCTGGCTACACCTTC. Translating it yields CSVDTGGSGYTF.

The rearrangement joins TRBV10-3 to TRBJ1-4; D remains unclear. V was shortened by 0 bases and J by 10 bases, with 6 bases between the two germline ends. CDR3 length equals 12 residues. Looked up from germline, CDR1 is ENHRY and CDR2 is SYGVKD. As DNA, the CDR3 is TGTGCCATCAGTGAGTCAGCCTCAAAACTGTTTTTT. Translating gives CAISESASKLFF.

This clone has only a few counts. CDR3 sequence reads: CASSGHPTANEKLFF. In nucleotides, the CDR3 is TGTGCCAGCAGCGGACACCCCACGGCTAATGAAAAACTGTTTTTT. This chain connects TRBV9 to TRBJ1-4; D is ambiguous. Trimming took off 3 bases at V and 3 bases at J, with 12 bases between the two ends. The CDR3 spans 15 residues. The germline V gene encodes CDR1 SGDLS and CDR2 YYNGEE.

The CDR3 reads CASSHPTGSTGELFF. CDR3 DNA: TGTGCCAGCAGCCACCCGACAGGGTCCACCGGGGAGCTGTTTTTT. The chain uses TRBV14 and TRBJ2-2, with 7 bases lining up with TRBD1. The CDR3 has 15 residues. V lost 3 bases to trimming and J lost 4 bases; unmatched junction nucleotides: 5. The V gene's germline CDR1 is SGHDN and CDR2 FVKESK.

Regarding this clone: The germline gene is not matched at one end of the junction; a read error may be the cause. The same CDR3 also results from other DNA sequences found in this sample. The chain joins TRBV30 to TRBJ1-1, with 7 bases fitting TRBD1. The V gene's germline CDR1 is GTSNPN and CDR2 SVGIG (reference sequence). The CDR3 sequence is 15 residues long. The DNA of the CDR3 is TGTGCCTGGAGTGCCTCCGGGACAGTGAACACTGAGGCTTTCTTT. As protein: CAWSASGTVNTEAFF.

V gene TRBV10-3 combines with J gene TRBJ1-1, with 8 bases that match TRBD1. CDR3 length: 14 amino acids. Germline assignment: CDR1 ENHRY and CDR2 SYGVKD. The V and J ends lost 10 bases and 2 bases, in that order; junction bases with no gene match: 9. The CDR3 spells CASLGRGQNTEAFF. The CDR3 coding sequence is TGTGCCAGCCTGGGCAGGGGGCAAAACACTGAAGCTTTCTTT.

This clone appeared a few times. DNA for the CDR3: TGTGCCAGCAGCCCCACACAGGTGGTTAATGAAAAACTGTTTTTT. Amino acid sequence: CASSPTQVVNEKLFF. This chain connects TRBV7-9 to TRBJ1-4; D is possibly TRBD1 (5 bases). Germline V gives CDR1 SEHNR, CDR2 FQNEAQ (reference sequence). V lost 5 bases, J lost 4 bases, and 14 bases lay in between. The CDR3 loop spans 15 amino acids.

V and J are TRBV4-2 and TRBJ2-2; D not resolved. The CDR3 sequence is 15 residues long. Germline lookup yields CDR1 LGHNA and CDR2 YNFKEQ. V was pared by 0 bases and J by 8 bases, with 13 bases between. This CDR3 reads CASSQDGTVGGELFF. The CDR3 nucleotides read TGTGCCAGCAGCCAAGATGGAACAGTAGGAGGGGAGCTGTTTTTT.

The rearrangement joins TRBV6-5 to TRBJ2-5, with a tentative D call TRBD2 (5 bases). The CDR3 is 12 residues long. The germline V gene encodes CDR1 MNHEY and CDR2 SVGAGI. Trimming left V 7 bases short and J 5 bases short, with 11 bases between. In nucleotides, the CDR3 is TGTGCCAGCACCGGGGTAATGGAGACCCAGTACTTC. Its translation is CASTGVMETQYF.

This clone came up a few times. The rearrangement links TRBV6-6 to TRBJ2-3; D may be TRBD2 (6 bases). The CDR3 is 16 amino acids. Germline CDR1 and CDR2: MNHNY and SVGAGI (reference sequence). Trimming removed 0 bases at V and 7 bases at J, with 17 bases between. The CDR3 loop reads CASSYSAASVSYTQYF. The CDR3 nucleotides read TGTGCCAGCAGTTACTCGGCGGCTAGCGTCTCGTATACGCAGTATTTT.

The sample holds a few counts of this clone. This chain connects TRBV30 to TRBJ2-5, with D tentatively TRBD1 (6 bases). V was cut by 6 bases and J by 1 base, with 12 bases left in between. The germline V gene has CDR1 GTSNPN and CDR2 SVGIG (reference sequence). The CDR3 spans 13 residues. The CDR3 reads CACSRQVQETQYF. The CDR3 nucleotides are TGTGCCTGCTCCCGACAGGTCCAAGAGACCCAGTACTTC.

This rearrangement joins TRBV5-1 to TRBJ2-3; D is perhaps TRBD1 (5 bases). CDR3 size: 15 residues. CDR1 and CDR2 (germline): SGHRS, YFSETQ. V was clipped by 5 bases and J by 2 bases, with 15 bases between them. The CDR3 DNA sequence: TGCGCCAGCAGACTACAGGTTTCTTCCACAGATACGCAGTATTTT. The encoded protein is CASRLQVSSTDTQYF. The full variable domain, in which reference TRBV5-1 and TRBJ2-3 provide the parts outside the CDR3, is KAGVTQTPRYLIKTRGQQVTLSCSPISGHRSVSWYQQTPGQGLQFLFEYFSETQRNKGNFPGRFSGRQFSNSRSEMNVSTLELGDSALYLCASRLQVSSTDTQYFGPGTRLTVL.

This clone was counted between two and nine times. This sample includes further DNA sequences coding for the same CDR3. The V gene is TRBV30, the J gene TRBJ1-2, with D unclear. V was shortened by 5 bases and J by 3 bases, with 4 bases between the two germline ends. The CDR3 loop spans 10 amino acids. Germline-derived CDR1 and CDR2 are GTSNPN and SVGIG (reference sequence). Here the CDR3 reads CAWGDYGYTF. DNA of the CDR3: TGTGCCTGGGGGGACTATGGCTACACCTTC.

Regarding this clone: This sample also contains other DNA sequences that code for the same CDR3. CDR3 sequence reads: CASSELTATEAFF. The CDR3 coding sequence is TGTGCCAGCAGTGAATTGACCGCCACTGAAGCTTTCTTT. The chain employs TRBV25-1 and TRBJ1-1; no firm D call. CDR1 is MGHDK and CDR2 is SYGVNS in the germline V gene. CDR3 length: 13 residues. The V and J ends lost 1 base and 4 bases respectively, with 7 bases between them.

This clone was seen only a few times. The V gene is TRBV10-3, the J gene TRBJ1-6; 8 bases fit TRBD1. Trimming at V came to 6 bases and at J to 6 bases, leaving 4 bases not matched to a gene. This CDR3 has 14 amino acids. Germline V gene sequence: CDR1 ENHRY, CDR2 SYGVKD. In nucleotides, the CDR3 is TGTGCCATCAGGAGGGACAGGAGTAATTCACCCCTCCACTTT. This encodes CAIRRDRSNSPLHF.

The chain couples TRBV6-5 to TRBJ2-7; 11 bases fit TRBD1. CDR1 MNHEY and CDR2 SVGAGI come from the germline V gene. V lost 6 bases to trimming and J lost 2 bases; unmatched junction nucleotides: 6. The CDR3 extends over 15 amino acids. The CDR3 region has the DNA TGTGCCAGCAGAGACCCGGGACAGGGGGCCTACGAGCAGTACTTC. Protein: CASRDPGQGAYEQYF.

J is TRBJ1-4 and V is TRBV30; 10 bases fit TRBD1. Germline CDR1 is GTSNPN and CDR2 is SVGIG (reference sequence). This CDR3 comprises 16 residues. Unmatched junction bases numbered 3, after V lost 2 bases and J lost 0 bases. Here the CDR3 DNA reads TGTGCCTGGAGTCCCGGACAGGGGGCAACTAATGAAAAACTGTTTTTT. Translated: CAWSPGQGATNEKLFF. The variable domain in full, with the rest retrieved from reference TRBV30 and TRBJ1-4, is SQTIHQWPATLVQPVGSPLSLECTVEGTSNPNLYWYRQAAGRGLQLLFYSVGIGQISSEVPQNLSASRPQDRQFILSSKKLLLSDSGFYLCAWSPGQGATNEKLFFGSGTQLSVL.

This clone was observed a handful of times. The chain combines TRBV6-1 with TRBJ1-1; D is perhaps TRBD1 (5 bases). Trimming removed 8 bases at V and 0 bases at J, with 10 bases between. CDR3 length: 13 amino acids. In germline, CDR1 is MNHNS, CDR2 SASEGT. DNA for the CDR3: TGTGCCAGCCGTTGGGGGATGAACACTGAAGCTTTCTTT. Its protein is CASRWGMNTEAFF.

Only a few counts were recorded for this clone. The J gene is TRBJ1-5, the V gene TRBV25-1; TRBD1 matches 9 bases. The CDR3 covers 14 residues. Germline V gene sequence: CDR1 MGHDK, CDR2 SYGVNS. With V trimmed by 5 bases and J by 3 bases, 2 bases remained unmatched. For the CDR3, the DNA is TGTGCCAGCAGTAGGACAGGGGACAATCAGCCCCAGCATTTT. This translates into CASSRTGDNQPQHF.

Worth noting for this clone: The identical CDR3 is also encoded by other nucleotide sequences in the sample. This sequence joins TRBV6-5 and TRBJ2-1; no reliable D call. The CDR3 is made up of 15 amino acids. From germline, CDR1 is MNHEY and CDR2 SVGAGI. The V end was cut by 2 bases, the J end by 0 bases, with 8 bases between. CDR3 DNA: TGTGCCAGCAGTTACGACGGAAGCTCCTACAATGAGCAGTTCTTC. Its protein is CASSYDGSSYNEQFF.

This clone was picked up a small number of times. The CDR3 region has the DNA TGTGCCAGCTCACCCAGACAGTCCTACGAGCAGTACTTC. Protein product: CASSPRQSYEQYF. The V call is TRBV18, the J call TRBJ2-7; D is perhaps TRBD1 (5 bases). Trimming removed 3 bases from V and 1 base from J, with 7 bases in between. The CDR3 runs 13 residues. The germline V gene has CDR1 KGHSH and CDR2 LQKENI.

The CDR3 loop reads CASSLRPSGSVGELFF. The CDR3 bases are TGCGCCAGCAGCTTGCGTCCTAGCGGGAGCGTCGGGGAGCTGTTTTTT. The chain couples TRBV5-1 to TRBJ2-2; TRBD2 agrees at 10 bases. This CDR3 has 16 residues. Trimming cost V 1 base and J 7 bases; bases outside gene matches: 7. CDR1 is SGHRS and CDR2 is YFSETQ in the germline V gene. The full variable domain, with the rest looked up from reference TRBV5-1 and TRBJ2-2, is KAGVTQTPRYLIKTRGQQVTLSCSPISGHRSVSWYQQTPGQGLQFLFEYFSETQRNKGNFPGRFSGRQFSNSRSEMNVSTLELGDSALYLCASSLRPSGSVGELFFGEGSRLTVL.

This clone turned up a few times. The chain employs TRBV18 and TRBJ1-5, with TRBD1 identical over 8 bases. Germline assignment: CDR1 KGHSH and CDR2 LQKENI. With 2 bases clipped from V and 5 bases from J, the junction kept 8 bases outside the gene matches. This CDR3 is built from 16 residues. The CDR3 DNA is TGTGCCAGCTCACCAATCGCAGGGGGCTTTGATCAGCCCCAGCATTTT. It codes for CASSPIAGGFDQPQHF.

This clone was recorded a few times. The V gene is TRBV7-6, the J gene TRBJ2-5, with D possibly being TRBD2 (7 bases). Germline assignment: CDR1 SGHVS and CDR2 FNYEAQ. The CDR3 loop spans 15 amino acids. V was cut by 5 bases and J by 5 bases, with 18 bases left in between. The CDR3, as DNA: TGTGCCAGCAGCAAACAGACCGGGGGGCGGGAGACCCAGTACTTC. Its translation is CASSKQTGGRETQYF.